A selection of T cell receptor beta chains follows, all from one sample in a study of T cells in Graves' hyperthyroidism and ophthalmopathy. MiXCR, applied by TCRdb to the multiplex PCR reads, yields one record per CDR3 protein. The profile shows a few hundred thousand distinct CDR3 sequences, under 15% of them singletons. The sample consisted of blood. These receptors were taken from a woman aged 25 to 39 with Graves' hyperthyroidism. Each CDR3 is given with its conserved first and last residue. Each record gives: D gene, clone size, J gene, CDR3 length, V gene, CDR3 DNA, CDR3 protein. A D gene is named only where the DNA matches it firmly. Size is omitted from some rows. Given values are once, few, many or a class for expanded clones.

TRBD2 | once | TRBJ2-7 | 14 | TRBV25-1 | TGTGCCAGAACTCCCGGGGCGGGAGTTGAGGGGCAGTACTTC | CARTPGAGVEGQYF
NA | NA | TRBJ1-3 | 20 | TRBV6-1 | TGTGCCAGCAGACCCAGGGAGGGCTTTATCCGGGGTCCGATGCGAAACACCATATATTTT | CASRPREGFIRGPMRNTIYF
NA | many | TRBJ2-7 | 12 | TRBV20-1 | TGCAGTGCTTCTCCGGGCAAGACAGAGCAGTACTTC | CSASPGKTEQYF
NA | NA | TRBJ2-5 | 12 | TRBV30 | TGTGCCTGGAGGAGAGGGGGGGAGACCCAGTACTTC | CAWRRGGETQYF
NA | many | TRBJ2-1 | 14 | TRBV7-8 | TGTGCCAGCAGCTTAAGTCCCCTATACAATGAGCAGTTCTTC | CASSLSPLYNEQFF
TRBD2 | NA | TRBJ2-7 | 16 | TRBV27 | TGTGCCAGCAGAAGGACTAGCGGGAGTTTCCCCTACGAGCAGTACTTC | CASRRTSGSFPYEQYF
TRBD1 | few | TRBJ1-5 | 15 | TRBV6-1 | TGTGCCGGGGGGACAGGTTCAGCGGGGGATCAGCCCCAGCATTTT | CAGGTGSAGDQPQHF
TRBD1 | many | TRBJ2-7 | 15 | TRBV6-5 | TGTGCCAGCAGTTACTCGGGACAGGGCTTCGACGAGCAGTACTTC | CASSYSGQGFDEQYF
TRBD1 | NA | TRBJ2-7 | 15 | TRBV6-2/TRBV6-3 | TGTGCCAGCAGTTACTCGTACAGGGGGTCCGGGGAGCAGTACTTC | CASSYSYRGSGEQYF
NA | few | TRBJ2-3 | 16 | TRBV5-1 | TGCGCCAGCAGCGTAGGGGGGGCTGTAAGCACAGATACGCAGTATTTT | CASSVGGAVSTDTQYF
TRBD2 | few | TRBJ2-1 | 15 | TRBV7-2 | TGTGCCAGCAGCTTTGTGGCGGGAGGAAAAAATGAGCAGTTCTTC | CASSFVAGGKNEQFF
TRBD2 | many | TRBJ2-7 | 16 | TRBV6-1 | TGTGCCAGCAGTTCGCCCCGGACTAGCGGGAAAGGAGAGCAGTACTTC | CASSSPRTSGKGEQYF
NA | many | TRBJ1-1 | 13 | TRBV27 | TGTGCCAGCAGTTCCAGGTTGAACACTGAAGCTTTCTTT | CASSSRLNTEAFF
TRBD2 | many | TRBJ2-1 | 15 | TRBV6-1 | TGTGCCAGCAGTCCTAGCGGTCCCACCTACAATGAGCAGTTCTTC | CASSPSGPTYNEQFF
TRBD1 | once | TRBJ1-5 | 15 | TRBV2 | TGTGCCAGCAGCAACAGGGGGCGAGGGAATCAGCCCCAGCATTTT | CASSNRGRGNQPQHF
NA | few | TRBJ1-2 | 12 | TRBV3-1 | TGTGCCAGCAGCCAAATGGTAGGGGGCTACACCTTC | CASSQMVGGYTF
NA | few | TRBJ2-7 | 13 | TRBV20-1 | TGCAGTGCTACCGGGGGTAGCGCCTACGAGCAGTACTTC | CSATGGSAYEQYF
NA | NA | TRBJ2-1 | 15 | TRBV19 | TGTGCCAGTACCCGGGGGAGTAGCTCCTACAATGAGCAGTTCTTC | CASTRGSSSYNEQFF
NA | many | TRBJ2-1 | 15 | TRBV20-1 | TGCAGTGCTAGGGTGGGGCGGGCCCGCTCCAATGAGCAGTTCTTC | CSARVGRARSNEQFF
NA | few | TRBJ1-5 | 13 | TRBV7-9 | TGTGCCAGCAGCTTTTCTCCAGGTCAGCCCCAGCATTTT | CASSFSPGQPQHF
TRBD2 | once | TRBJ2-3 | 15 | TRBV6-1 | TGTGCCAGCAGTGAAGCGACGGGAGGGCCGTATACGCAGTATTTT | CASSEATGGPYTQYF
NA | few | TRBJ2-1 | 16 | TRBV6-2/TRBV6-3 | TGTGCCAGCAGTTGGGGACACCTGACCTCCTACAATGAGCAGTTCTTC | CASSWGHLTSYNEQFF
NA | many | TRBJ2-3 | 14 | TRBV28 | TGTGCCAGCAGACCCCGCGGAGGCACAGATACGCAGTATTTT | CASRPRGGTDTQYF
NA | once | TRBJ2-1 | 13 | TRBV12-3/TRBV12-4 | TGTGCCAGCACGCGAAACTCCTACAATGAGCAGTTCTTC | CASTRNSYNEQFF
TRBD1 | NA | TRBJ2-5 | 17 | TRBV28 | TGTGCCAGCAGTTTTCCGGTCGGGACAGGGGGCCAGGAGACCCAGTACTTC | CASSFPVGTGGQETQYF
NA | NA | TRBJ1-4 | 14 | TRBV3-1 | TGTGCCAGCAGCTTCCGGGGCGGAACCGAAAAACTGTTTTTT | CASSFRGGTEKLFF
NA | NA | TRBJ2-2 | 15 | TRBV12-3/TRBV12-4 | TGTGCCAGCAGTCCCTCGGGGGTTCGGGGCGGGGAGCTGTTTTTT | CASSPSGVRGGELFF
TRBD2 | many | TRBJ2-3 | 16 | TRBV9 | TGTGCCAGCAGCGACAGGACTAGCGCTAGCACAGATACGCAGTATTTT | CASSDRTSASTDTQYF
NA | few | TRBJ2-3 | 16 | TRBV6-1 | TGTGCCAGCATTCCTCCAGCTGGGTCTCGGACAGATACGCAGTATTTT | CASIPPAGSRTDTQYF
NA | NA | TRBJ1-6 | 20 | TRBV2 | TGTGCCAGCAGTGACCCGAACCCCTCATACAGGAGCTCCTATAATTCACCCCTCCACTTT | CASSDPNPSYRSSYNSPLHF
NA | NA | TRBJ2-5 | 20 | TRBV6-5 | TGTGCCAGCAATTACTCAGTGGACCGCTTAGCCCCAGTAGACCAAGAGACCCAGTACTTC | CASNYSVDRLAPVDQETQYF
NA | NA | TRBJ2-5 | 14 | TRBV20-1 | TGCAGTGCTTCCGGAGGGCCCAGTCAAGAGACCCAGTACTTC | CSASGGPSQETQYF
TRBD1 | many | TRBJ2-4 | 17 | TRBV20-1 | TGCAGTGCTGTGAGGACAGGGGGCGAGGGGGCCAAAAACATTCAGTACTTC | CSAVRTGGEGAKNIQYF
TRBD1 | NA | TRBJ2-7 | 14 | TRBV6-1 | TGTGCCAGCAGTGGCCGGGACAGCTCCTACGAGCAGTACTTC | CASSGRDSSYEQYF
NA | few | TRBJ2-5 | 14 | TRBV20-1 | TGCAGTGCTAGGGGAAACAGGGACGGTGAGACCCAGTACTTC | CSARGNRDGETQYF
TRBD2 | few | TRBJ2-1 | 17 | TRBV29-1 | TGCAGCGTTGTTTGGCTAGCGGGAGCCCGACTTTACAATGAGCAGTTCTTC | CSVVWLAGARLYNEQFF
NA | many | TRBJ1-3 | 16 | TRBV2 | TGTGCCAGCAGTGAAGGGGCTCGATTCTCTGGAAACACCATATATTTT | CASSEGARFSGNTIYF
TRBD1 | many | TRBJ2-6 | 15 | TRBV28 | TGTGCCACCGTGGACAGGGGGCTCGGGGCCAACGTCCTGACTTTC | CATVDRGLGANVLTF
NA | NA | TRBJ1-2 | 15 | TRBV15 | TGTGCCACCAGTCCTCCAGGGAGCTATAACTATGGCTACACCTTC | CATSPPGSYNYGYTF
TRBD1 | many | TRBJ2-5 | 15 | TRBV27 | TGTGCCAGCAGCACAGGGGGTGCGCTCCAAGAGACCCAGTACTTC | CASSTGGALQETQYF
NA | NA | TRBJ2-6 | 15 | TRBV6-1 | TGTGCCAGCAGTGCCTACTCGGGGGGGGCCAACGTCCTGACTTTC | CASSAYSGGANVLTF
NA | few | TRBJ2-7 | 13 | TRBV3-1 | TGTGCCAGCAGCTTTGTGCTAGACTACGAGCAGTACTTC | CASSFVLDYEQYF
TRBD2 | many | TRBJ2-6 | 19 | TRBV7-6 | TGTGCCAGCAGCTTAGTACTAGCGGAGTCCTCGTCTGGGGCCAACGTCCTGACTTTC | CASSLVLAESSSGANVLTF
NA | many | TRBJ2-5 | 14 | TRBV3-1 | TGTGCCAGCAGCCTTCGGACAAGCCAAGAGACCCAGTACTTC | CASSLRTSQETQYF
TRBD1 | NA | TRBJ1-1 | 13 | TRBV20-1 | TGCAGTGCTAGGGACCGGGACAGGGGAGAAGCTTTCTTT | CSARDRDRGEAFF
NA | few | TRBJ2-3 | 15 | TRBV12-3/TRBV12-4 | TGTGCCAGCAGCCAAATGGGAAAACTCACAGATACGCAGTATTTT | CASSQMGKLTDTQYF
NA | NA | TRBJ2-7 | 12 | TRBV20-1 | TGCAGTGCTACAAGCCCCACCTACGAGCAGTACTTC | CSATSPTYEQYF
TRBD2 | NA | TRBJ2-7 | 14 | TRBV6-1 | TGTGCCTGTAAACTAGCGGGAGCTTCCTACGAGCAGTACTTC | CACKLAGASYEQYF
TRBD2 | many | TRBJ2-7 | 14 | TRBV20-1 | TGCAGTGCTAGCCGGACTAGCGGAGCCTACGAGCAGTACTTC | CSASRTSGAYEQYF
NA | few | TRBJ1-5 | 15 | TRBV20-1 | TGCAGTGCACCAGTGGCGTTTGCTGATAATCAGCCCCAGCATTTT | CSAPVAFADNQPQHF
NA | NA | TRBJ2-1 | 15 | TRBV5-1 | TGCGCCAGCAGCCTAGGACTGGACCACTACAATGAGCAGTTCTTC | CASSLGLDHYNEQFF
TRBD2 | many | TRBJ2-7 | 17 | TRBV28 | TGTGCCAGCAGTTCACGCCTTGGACTAGCGCCCTCCTACGAGCAGTACTTC | CASSSRLGLAPSYEQYF
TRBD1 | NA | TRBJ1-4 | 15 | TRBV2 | TGTGCCAGCAGTGAACTAGGACAGGGATTGCAAAAACTGTTTTTT | CASSELGQGLQKLFF
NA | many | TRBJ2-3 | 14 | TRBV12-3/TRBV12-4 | TGTGCCAGCAGTTTCTTCGTCGACACAGATACGCAGTATTTT | CASSFFVDTDTQYF
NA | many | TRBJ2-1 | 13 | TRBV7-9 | TGTGCCAGCAGCTTAGAGTGGGGGAATGAGCAGTTCTTC | CASSLEWGNEQFF
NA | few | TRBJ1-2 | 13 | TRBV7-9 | TGTGCCAGCAGCTTTGTCTACAGCTATGGCTACACCTTC | CASSFVYSYGYTF
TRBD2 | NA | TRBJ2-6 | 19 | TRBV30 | TGTGCCTTGGCAGGGGTAAGGGTAGCGGGGGACTCTGGGGCCAACGTCCTGACTTTC | CALAGVRVAGDSGANVLTF
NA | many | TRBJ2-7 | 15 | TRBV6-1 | TGTGCCAGCAGTGAGGGGGCGGGAGATCTCTACGAGCAGTACTTC | CASSEGAGDLYEQYF